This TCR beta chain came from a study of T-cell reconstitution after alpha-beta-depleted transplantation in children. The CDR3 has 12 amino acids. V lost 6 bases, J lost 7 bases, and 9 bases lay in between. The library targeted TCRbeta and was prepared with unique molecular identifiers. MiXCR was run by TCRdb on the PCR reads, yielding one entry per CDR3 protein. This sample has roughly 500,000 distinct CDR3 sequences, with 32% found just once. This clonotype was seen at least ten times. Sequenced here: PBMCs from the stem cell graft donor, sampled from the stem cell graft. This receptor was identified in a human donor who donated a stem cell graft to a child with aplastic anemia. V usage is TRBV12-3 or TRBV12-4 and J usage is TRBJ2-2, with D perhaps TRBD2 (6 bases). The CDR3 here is CASRFGGGELFF. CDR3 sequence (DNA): TGTGCCAGCAGGTTCGGGGGCGGGGAGCTGTTTTTT.